The 20 T cell receptor beta chains reported below all come from one sample, sequenced in a study of CD8 T cells in ankylosing spondylitis. General study points: Blood of patients with ankylosing spondylitis appeared to be characterized by a TCR beta motif of about 8 highly homologous variants.

Each CDR3 protein gets one entry after TCRdb re-called the 5' RACE reads with MiXCR. The repertoire holds more than 500,000 distinct CDR3 sequences, with 5.3% as singletons. These receptors lack a known antigen. Sequencing used blood, either unsorted or a sorted T cell fraction (not recorded which). Source of these receptors: a male donor with ankylosing spondylitis.

This chain joins TRBV10-2 and TRBJ1-3, with no clear D. Trimming pared 6 bases from V and 0 bases from J, leaving 9 bases between. The germline V gene has CDR1 WSHSY and CDR2 SAAADI. CDR3 length: 14 amino acids. The CDR3 loop is CASRTGLSGNTIYF. The CDR3 bases are TGCGCCAGCAGAACGGGTCTCTCTGGAAACACCATATATTTT.

J is TRBJ2-5 and V is TRBV28; TRBD1 aligns across 8 bases. The V segment lost 2 bases and the J segment 0 bases; nucleotides outside the gene matches: 11. Germline values: CDR1 MDHEN, CDR2 SYDVKM. CDR3 length: 18 amino acids. CDR3 in amino acids: CASSLRPADRAYQETQYF. The CDR3 DNA reads TGTGCCAGCAGTTTACGACCAGCGGACAGGGCTTACCAAGAGACCCAGTACTTC.

The table lists this clonotype with a few counts. This chain links TRBV3-1 with TRBJ1-2, with TRBD1 identical over 7 bases. From germline, CDR1 is LGHDT and CDR2 YNNKEL (reference sequence). The CDR3 length is 15 residues. Germline trimming cut 1 base from V and 2 bases from J; bases unmatched to any gene: 4. In nucleotides, the CDR3 is TGTGCCAGCAGCCAAGTGGACAGGCTCAACTATGGCTACACCTTC. Translation gives CASSQVDRLNYGYTF.

This clonotype was seen many times. The chain couples TRBV4-3 to TRBJ2-1, with a possible D match to TRBD1 (5 bases). The CDR3 runs 17 residues. Germline loops: CDR1 LGHNA, CDR2 YSLEER. The V end lost 0 bases, the J end lost 4 bases, and 16 bases lay between the germline ends. The CDR3 sequence: CASSQDHGQGTYNEQFF. CDR3 nucleotide sequence: TGCGCCAGCAGCCAAGATCATGGCCAGGGAACGTACAATGAGCAGTTCTTC.

This clonotype was seen repeatedly, ten times or more. The gene calls are TRBV4-2 and TRBJ1-6, with TRBD1 matching over 10 bases. Germline loops: CDR1 LGHNA, CDR2 YNFKEQ. The J segment lost 8 bases and the V segment lost 3 bases, leaving 4 bases of the junction unmatched. The CDR3 covers 15 residues. This CDR3 is CASSQGDRGYSPLHF. The CDR3, as DNA: TGTGCCAGCAGCCAGGGGGACAGGGGATATTCACCCCTCCACTTT.

This clonotype came up many times. The J gene is TRBJ2-7, the V gene TRBV9; 7 bases agree with TRBD2. With 0 bases clipped from V and 7 bases from J, the junction kept 7 bases outside the gene matches. The CDR3 extends over 14 amino acids. CDR1 and CDR2 (germline): SGDLS, YYNGEE. CDR3 nucleotides: TGTGCCAGCAGCGTAGCAATGGCGGGAGTTGAGCAGTACTTC. Amino acids: CASSVAMAGVEQYF.

At least ten counts were recorded for this clonotype. This chain links TRBV6-2 or TRBV6-3 with TRBJ2-5, with 11 bases aligning to TRBD2. The CDR3 runs 14 residues. Germline CDR1 MNHEY, CDR2 SVGEGT. V lost 7 bases and J lost 5; bases outside the gene matches: 6. The CDR3 spells CASILAGDSETQYF. The DNA of the CDR3 is TGTGCCAGCATACTAGCGGGAGATTCTGAGACCCAGTACTTC.

This clonotype has only a few counts. The chain joins TRBV12-3 or TRBV12-4 to TRBJ1-1; 7 bases agree with TRBD1. J was trimmed by 10 bases and V by 5 bases; bases with no gene match: 13. This CDR3 has 14 residues. CDR3 nucleotides: TGTGCCAGCAGTATAAGCCAGGGGGTACTAGTAGCTTTCTTT. It encodes CASSISQGVLVAFF.

This clonotype was found many times. V and J are TRBV10-3 and TRBJ2-7, with D possibly being TRBD1 or TRBD2 (6 bases each). V lost 4 bases and J 6 bases, leaving 10 bases between the germline ends. Germline V gene sequence: CDR1 ENHRY, CDR2 SYGVKD. The CDR3 is made up of 12 amino acids. CDR3 sequence (DNA): TGTGCCATCAGTGGGAAGGGGGGCGAGCAGTACTTC. This translates into CAISGKGGEQYF.

This clonotype appeared many times. The gene calls are TRBV7-3 and TRBJ1-2; D is unresolved. CDR3 length equals 13 residues. Germline V gives CDR1 SGHTA, CDR2 FQGTGA. V gave up 5 bases and J gave up 3 bases, with 10 bases separating them. CDR3 in amino acids: CASSEGRDYGYTF. CDR3 sequence (DNA): TGTGCCAGCAGCGAGGGCCGTGACTATGGCTACACCTTC.

V usage is TRBV4-3 and J usage is TRBJ1-1, with D tentatively TRBD1 (5 bases). CDR3 size: 14 residues. From germline, CDR1 is LGHNA and CDR2 YSLEER. V was pared by 8 bases and J by 4 bases, with 17 bases between. The CDR3 loop reads CASQGTLSGTEAFF. DNA of the CDR3: TGCGCCAGCCAGGGTACACTTTCAGGCACTGAAGCTTTCTTT.

This clonotype was counted ten times or more. The chain couples TRBV5-4 to TRBJ2-3, with TRBD2 identical over 8 bases. The CDR3 runs 16 residues. V was clipped by 4 bases and J by 2 bases; unmatched bases: 9. Germline CDR1 is SGHNT and CDR2 is YYREEE (reference sequence). The DNA for the CDR3 is TGTGCCAGCAGCCGTCCCGGGGGGGATTACACAGATACGCAGTATTTT. Its protein product is CASSRPGGDYTDTQYF.

This clonotype has at least ten counts. The chain uses TRBV12-3 or TRBV12-4 and TRBJ1-3, with D tentatively TRBD1 (5 bases). This CDR3 contains 14 residues. V lost 2 bases, J lost 8 bases, and 13 bases lay in between. CDR3 region: CASSLYWTGDTIYF. The DNA of the CDR3 is TGTGCCAGCAGTTTATATTGGACGGGGGACACCATATATTTT.

Many counts were recorded for this clonotype. This sequence joins TRBV6-2 or TRBV6-3 and TRBJ1-4, with D unclear. CDR1 is MNHEY and CDR2 is SVGEGT in the germline V gene. Between the trimmed V and J ends, which lost 2 bases and 8 bases, there was a span of 12 bases. The CDR3 sequence is 14 residues long. CDR3 in DNA: TGTGCCAGCAGTTACACCTACAGAGAAGAAAAACTGTTTTTT. Translating gives CASSYTYREEKLFF.

The V gene is TRBV4-3, the J gene TRBJ2-1; TRBD1 is a possible D gene (5 bases). V was shortened by 0 bases and J by 4 bases, with 10 bases between the two germline ends. CDR1 and CDR2 (germline): LGHNA, YSLEER. The CDR3 runs to 15 residues. DNA for the CDR3: TGCGCCAGCAGCCAAGATTGGGGCAGGTACAATGAGCAGTTCTTC. Amino acids: CASSQDWGRYNEQFF.

This clonotype has just a few counts. CDR3 in DNA: TGCAGTGCTAGAATCAGCCGGGACAGGGTTCACGAGCAGTACTTC. Protein product: CSARISRDRVHEQYF. The chain employs TRBV20-1 and TRBJ2-7; 9 positions match TRBD1. Germline CDR1 DFQATT, CDR2 SNEGSKA (reference sequence). V lost 2 bases to trimming and J lost 5 bases; unmatched junction nucleotides: 10. The CDR3 covers 15 residues.

This clonotype has only a few counts. The gene calls are TRBV20-1 and TRBJ1-1, with a possible D match to TRBD1 (6 bases). Trimming pared 0 bases from V and 5 bases from J, leaving 13 bases between. CDR1 is DFQATT and CDR2 is SNEGSKA in the germline V gene (reference sequence). CDR3 length: 14 amino acids. The CDR3 sequence is CSARDRGGWTEAFF. DNA for the CDR3: TGCAGTGCTAGAGATCGAGGGGGATGGACTGAAGCTTTCTTT.

This clonotype was seen repeatedly, ten times or more. The V call is TRBV29-1, the J call TRBJ1-2, with 7 bases fitting TRBD1. Losses at the gene ends were 6 bases for V and 4 bases for J; bases not matched to a gene: 5. The CDR3 loop spans 12 amino acids. CDR1 is SQVTM and CDR2 is ANQGSEA in the germline V gene. DNA for the CDR3: TGCAGCGTCCTGGGACAGACCTATGGCTACACCTTC. Its protein is CSVLGQTYGYTF.

This clonotype has a count of ten or more. The chain employs TRBV24-1 and TRBJ2-5, with a tentative D call TRBD2 (5 bases). CDR1 and CDR2 (germline): KGHDR, SFDVKD. This CDR3 comprises 13 residues. Trimming pared 10 bases from V and 4 bases from J, leaving 15 bases between. The CDR3 DNA sequence: TGTGCCACGGCACGGGGTTCTCCAGAGACCCAGTACTTC. This translates into CATARGSPETQYF.

In its sample, this clonotype was seen many times. The V gene is TRBV11-2, the J gene TRBJ2-1, with D tentatively TRBD1 or TRBD2 (5 bases each). Germline CDR1 is SGHAT and CDR2 is FQNNGV. The CDR3 covers 15 residues. V was cut by 5 bases and J by 6 bases, with 17 bases left in between. In DNA form, the CDR3 reads TGTGCCAGCAGCCCGGGACCGTACCTAACCAATGAGCAGTTCTTC. This codes for CASSPGPYLTNEQFF.